This T cell receptor (beta chain) came from a study of blood T cell repertoires in COVID-19. The germline CDR1 and CDR2 sequences are SGHDT and YYEEEE. This CDR3 spans 15 amino acids. Between the trimmed V and J ends, which lost 0 bases and 0 bases, there was a span of 9 bases. The repertoire was sequenced with immunoSEQ multiplex PCR; TCRdb's copy has only in-frame clones and lacks some. The data hold some 24,000 clones, with nearly 90% observed a single time. The sequenced sample was peripheral blood. The receptor was isolated from a man in his 70s with acute or convalescent COVID-19. The chain links TRBV5-6 to TRBJ1-1; D unresolved. CDR3 DNA: TGTGCCAGCAGCTTGGGAGGGCGGATGAACACTGAAGCTTTCTTT. It encodes CASSLGGRMNTEAFF.